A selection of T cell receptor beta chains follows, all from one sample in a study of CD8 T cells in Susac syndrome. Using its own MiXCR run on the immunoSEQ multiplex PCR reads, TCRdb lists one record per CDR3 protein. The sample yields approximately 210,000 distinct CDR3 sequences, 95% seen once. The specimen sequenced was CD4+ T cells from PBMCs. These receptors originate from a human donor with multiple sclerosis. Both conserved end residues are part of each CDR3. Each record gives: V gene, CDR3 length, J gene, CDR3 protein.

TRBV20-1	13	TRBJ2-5	CSAPGPAPETQYF
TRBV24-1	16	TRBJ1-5	CATSDTQGIGNQPQHF
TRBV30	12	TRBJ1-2	CAWEPWTDGYTF
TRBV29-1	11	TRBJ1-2	CSVGGYYGYTF
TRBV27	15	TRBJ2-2	CASSWGSGGTGELFF
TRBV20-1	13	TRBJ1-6	CSALGTRNSPLHF
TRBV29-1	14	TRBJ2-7	CSVLTSGGSYEQYF
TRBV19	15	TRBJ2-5	CASSGGLAGVETQYF
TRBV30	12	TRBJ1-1	CAWSRENTEAFF
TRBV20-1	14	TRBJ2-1	CSATGSHAYNEQFF
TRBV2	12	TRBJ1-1	CASSERGSEAFF
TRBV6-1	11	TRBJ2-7	CASRRNDEQYF
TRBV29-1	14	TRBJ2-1	CSCLQGVSYNEQFF
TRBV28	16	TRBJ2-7	CASFTSGSRNSYEQYF
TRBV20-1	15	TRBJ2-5	CSAKGLADSQETQYF
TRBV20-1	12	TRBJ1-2	CSARTGGHGYTF
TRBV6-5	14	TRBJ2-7	CASRISSGSYEQYF
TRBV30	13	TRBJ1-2	CAWSLRRASGYTF
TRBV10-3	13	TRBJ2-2	CAISVGAAGELFF
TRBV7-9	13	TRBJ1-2	CASSHPGGDGYTF
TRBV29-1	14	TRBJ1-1	CSVRQGGANTEAFF
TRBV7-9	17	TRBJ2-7	CASSLGLAGGITYEQYF
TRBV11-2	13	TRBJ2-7	CASSLASVYEQYF
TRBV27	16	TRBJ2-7	CASSLRAASGTYEQYF
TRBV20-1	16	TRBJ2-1	CSASPTSGRALDEQFF
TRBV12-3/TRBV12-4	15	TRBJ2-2	CASSPGLAGTGELFF
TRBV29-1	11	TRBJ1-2	CSVEGGNGYTF
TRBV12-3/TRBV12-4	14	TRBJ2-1	CASSSSDLYNEQFF
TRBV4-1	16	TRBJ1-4	CASSQDQGRPNEKLFF
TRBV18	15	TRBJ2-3	CASSPGQGEADTQYF
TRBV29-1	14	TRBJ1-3	CSDQGQFSGNTIYF
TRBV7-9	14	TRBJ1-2	CASSLGRQSYGYTF
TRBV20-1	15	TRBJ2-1	CSARKLAALGNEQFF
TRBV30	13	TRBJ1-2	CAWSRQGFYGYTF
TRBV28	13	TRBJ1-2	CASSRAGNYGYTF
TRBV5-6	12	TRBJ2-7	CASGQFSHEQYF
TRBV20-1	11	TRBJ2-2	CSAPISGELFF
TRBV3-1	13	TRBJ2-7	CASSSRGTYEQYF
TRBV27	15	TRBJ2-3	CASQERGLSTDTQYF
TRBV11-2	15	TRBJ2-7	CASSTILRGDYEQYF
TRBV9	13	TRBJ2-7	CASSVSASYEQYF
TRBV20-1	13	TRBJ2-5	CSALRDGQETQYF
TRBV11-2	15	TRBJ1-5	CASSLRGGPNQPQHF
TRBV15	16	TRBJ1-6	CATSRAGGPYNSPLHF
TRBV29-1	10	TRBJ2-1	CSVRGNEQFF
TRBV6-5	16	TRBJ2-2	CASSSPTRRNTGELFF
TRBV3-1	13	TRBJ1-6	CASSRLVWSPLHF
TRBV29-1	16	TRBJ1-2	CSVARDRGLLGYGYTF